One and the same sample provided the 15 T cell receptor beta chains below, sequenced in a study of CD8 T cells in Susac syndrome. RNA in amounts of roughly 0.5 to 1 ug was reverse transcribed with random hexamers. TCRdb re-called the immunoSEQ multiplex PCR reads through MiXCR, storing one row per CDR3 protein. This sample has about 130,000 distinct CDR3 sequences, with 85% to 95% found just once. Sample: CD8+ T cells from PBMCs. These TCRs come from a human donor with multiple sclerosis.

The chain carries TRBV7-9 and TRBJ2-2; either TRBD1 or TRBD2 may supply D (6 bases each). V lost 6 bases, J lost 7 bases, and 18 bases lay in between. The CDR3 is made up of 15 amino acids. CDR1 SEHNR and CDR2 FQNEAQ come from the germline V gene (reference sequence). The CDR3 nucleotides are TGTGCCAGCAGTCCGGGGATCGGGGGCGGCGGGGAGCTGTTTTTT. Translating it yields CASSPGIGGGGELFF. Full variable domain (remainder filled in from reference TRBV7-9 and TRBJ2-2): DTGVSQNPRHKITKRGQNVTFRCDPISEHNRLYWYRQTLGQGPEFLTYFQNEAQLEKSRLLSDRFSAERPKGSFSTLEIQRTEQGDSAMYLCASSPGIGGGGELFFGEGSRLTVL.

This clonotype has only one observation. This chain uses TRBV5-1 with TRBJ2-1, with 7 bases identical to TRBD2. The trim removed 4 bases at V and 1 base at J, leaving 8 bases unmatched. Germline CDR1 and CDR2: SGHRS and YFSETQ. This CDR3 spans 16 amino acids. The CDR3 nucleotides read TGCGCCAGCAGCCCAGGACTAGATAGGTCCTACAATGAGCAGTTCTTC. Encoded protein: CASSPGLDRSYNEQFF.

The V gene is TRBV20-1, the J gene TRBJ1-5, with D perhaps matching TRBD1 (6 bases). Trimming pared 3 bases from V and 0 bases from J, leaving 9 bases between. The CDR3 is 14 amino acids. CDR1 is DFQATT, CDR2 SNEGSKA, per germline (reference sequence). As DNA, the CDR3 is TGCAGTGCTAGCGGGACACATAGCAATCAGCCCCAGCATTTT. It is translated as CSASGTHSNQPQHF.

The CDR3 DNA sequence: TGCGCCAGCCGCATCCGGGACGCAAGAAACTATGGCTACACCTTC. Amino acid sequence: CASRIRDARNYGYTF. This chain links TRBV5-1 with TRBJ1-2; D perhaps matches TRBD1 (5 bases). Trimming shortened V by 7 bases and J by 2 bases, and 18 bases separated the two germline ends. The germline V gene has CDR1 SGHRS and CDR2 YFSETQ. The length of the CDR3 is 15 residues.

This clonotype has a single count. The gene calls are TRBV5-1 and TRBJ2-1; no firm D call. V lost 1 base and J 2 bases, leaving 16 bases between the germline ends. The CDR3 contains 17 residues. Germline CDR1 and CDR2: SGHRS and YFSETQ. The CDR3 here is CASSLYDSTSAYNEQFF. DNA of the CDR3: TGCGCCAGCAGCTTGTACGACTCCACAAGCGCCTACAATGAGCAGTTCTTC.

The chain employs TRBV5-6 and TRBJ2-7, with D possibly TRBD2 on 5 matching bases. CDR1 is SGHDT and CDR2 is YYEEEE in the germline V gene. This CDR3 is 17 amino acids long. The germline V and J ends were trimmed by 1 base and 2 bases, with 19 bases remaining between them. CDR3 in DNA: TGTGCCAGCAGCTTGTTGAGAGCGGTCCGGAATGCCTACGAGCAGTACTTC. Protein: CASSLLRAVRNAYEQYF.

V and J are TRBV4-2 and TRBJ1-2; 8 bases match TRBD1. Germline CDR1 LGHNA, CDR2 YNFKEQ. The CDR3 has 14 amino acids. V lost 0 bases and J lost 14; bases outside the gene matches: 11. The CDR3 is CASSQERGGTGGTF. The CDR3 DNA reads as TGTGCCAGCAGCCAAGAACGAGGGGGCACAGGGGGAACCTTC.

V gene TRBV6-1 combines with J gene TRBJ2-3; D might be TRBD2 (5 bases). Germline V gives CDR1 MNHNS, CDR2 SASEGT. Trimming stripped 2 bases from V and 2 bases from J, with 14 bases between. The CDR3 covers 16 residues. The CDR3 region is CASSEWEFNPTDTQYF. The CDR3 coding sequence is TGTGCCAGCAGTGAATGGGAGTTCAACCCCACAGATACGCAGTATTTT.

The CDR3 DNA follows: TGTGCCAGCAGCCCACCAAATTCCGGCTACACCTTC. Translating it yields CASSPPNSGYTF. V gene TRBV12-3 or TRBV12-4 combines with J gene TRBJ1-2; D gene uncertain. The CDR3 has 12 residues. Trimming cost V 6 bases and J 8 bases, with 13 bases left between them.

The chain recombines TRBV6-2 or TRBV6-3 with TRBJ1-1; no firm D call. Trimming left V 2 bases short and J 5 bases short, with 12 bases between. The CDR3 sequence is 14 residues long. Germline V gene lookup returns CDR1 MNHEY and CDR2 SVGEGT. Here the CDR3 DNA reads TGTGCCAGCAGTTACAGGGCCGTATGGACTGAAGCTTTCTTT. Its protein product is CASSYRAVWTEAFF.

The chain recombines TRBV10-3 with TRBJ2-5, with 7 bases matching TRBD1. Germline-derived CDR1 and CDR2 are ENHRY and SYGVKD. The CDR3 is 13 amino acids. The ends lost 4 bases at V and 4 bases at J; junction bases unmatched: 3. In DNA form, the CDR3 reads TGTGCCATCAGTGGACAGGGTGGAGAGACCCAGTACTTC. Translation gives CAISGQGGETQYF.

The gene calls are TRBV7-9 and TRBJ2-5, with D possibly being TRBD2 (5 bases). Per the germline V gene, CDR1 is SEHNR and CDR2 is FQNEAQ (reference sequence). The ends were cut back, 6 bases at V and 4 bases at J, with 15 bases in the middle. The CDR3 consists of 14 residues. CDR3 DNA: TGTGCCAGCAGACTCGGAAGGGCGGGAGAGACCCAGTACTTC. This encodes CASRLGRAGETQYF.

CDR3 sequence reads: CASSFTGLDEQYV. CDR3 DNA: TGTGCCAGCAGCTTCACAGGGTTGGACGAGCAGTACGTC. V and J are TRBV7-8 and TRBJ2-7, with D tentatively TRBD1 (6 bases). Germline V gene lookup returns CDR1 SGHVS and CDR2 FQNEAQ. The CDR3 runs to 13 residues. The V end was cut by 3 bases, the J end by 5 bases, with 11 bases between.

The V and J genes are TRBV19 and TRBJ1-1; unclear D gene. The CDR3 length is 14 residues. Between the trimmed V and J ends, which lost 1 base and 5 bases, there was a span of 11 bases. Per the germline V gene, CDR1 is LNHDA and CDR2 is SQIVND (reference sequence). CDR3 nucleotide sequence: TGTGCCAGTAGTATAGGTTATAGAAGTACTGAAGCTTTCTTT. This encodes CASSIGYRSTEAFF.

The CDR3 loop reads CASSLDSSRNQPQHF. In nucleotides, the CDR3 is TGCGCCAGCAGCTTGGATTCCTCGAGAAATCAGCCCCAGCATTTT. The rearrangement links TRBV5-1 to TRBJ1-5; no clear D gene. The CDR3 is 15 residues long. Germline V gene sequence: CDR1 SGHRS, CDR2 YFSETQ. The V and J ends lost 0 bases and 4 bases respectively, with 11 bases between them.